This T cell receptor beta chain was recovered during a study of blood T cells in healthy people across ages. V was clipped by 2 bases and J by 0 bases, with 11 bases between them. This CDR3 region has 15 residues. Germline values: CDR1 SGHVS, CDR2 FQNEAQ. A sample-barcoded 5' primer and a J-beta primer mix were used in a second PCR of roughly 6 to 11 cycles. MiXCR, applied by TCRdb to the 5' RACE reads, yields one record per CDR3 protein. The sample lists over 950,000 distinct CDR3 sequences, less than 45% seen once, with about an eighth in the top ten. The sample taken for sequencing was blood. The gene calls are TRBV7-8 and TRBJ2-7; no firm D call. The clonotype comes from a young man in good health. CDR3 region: CASSLTPRSSYEQYF. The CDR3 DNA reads TGTGCCAGCAGCTTAACTCCCAGGAGCTCCTACGAGCAGTACTTC. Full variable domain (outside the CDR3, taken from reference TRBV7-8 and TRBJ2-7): GAGVSQSPRYKVAKRGQDVALRCDPISGHVSLFWYQQALGQGPEFLTYFQNEAQLDKSGLPSDRFFAERPEGSVSTLKIQRTQQEDSAVYLCASSLTPRSSYEQYFGPGTRLTVT.